This T cell receptor (beta chain) was documented in a study of T cells after posttransplantation cyclophosphamide. Findings and caveats of the study: TRB overlap between skin or GI tissue T cells and blood was limited. Later blood repertoires were often dominated by clones from the donor CD8+ memory compartment. Recipient CMV seropositivity and CMV reactivation strongly tracked TRB clonality.

Data came from immunoSEQ multiplex PCR; TCRdb stores just in-frame clones and leaves some out. Among about 21,000 clones listed, roughly 98% were seen once. Concerning this clone: Its target is not known.

The naive gate required viable CD3+CD4+ or CD3+CD8+ cells with CCR7+CD45RA+CD45RO-CD95-CD27+CD28+ phenotype. This CDR3 is built from 15 residues. V lost 2 bases to trimming and J lost 4 bases; unmatched junction nucleotides: 7. Germline V gene sequence: CDR1 SGHTA, CDR2 FQGTGA. This clonotype was obtained from a man in his forties or fifties in good health, CMV-negative, and a related stem cell transplant donor. The chain links TRBV7-3 to TRBJ1-2; 7 bases line up with TRBD1. Sequencing was carried out using naive CD8+ T cells sorted from PBMCs. This CDR3 reads CASSLGDREFYGYTF. Written as DNA, the CDR3 is TGTGCCAGCAGCTTAGGAGACAGGGAGTTCTATGGCTACACCTTC.